This T cell receptor (beta chain) was recorded in a study of T cell repertoires and Cas9 in healthy adults (dated by TCRdb to the late 2010s). Looking at the study overall: SpCas9-reactive T cells were characterized for multi-effector potency, cytotoxicity and lineage determination within the CD4 and CD8 compartments. Preexisting T cell immunity against the Streptococcus pyogenes Cas9 nuclease (SpCas9) used in CRISPR gene editing was examined in the study. Study-wide conclusions, independent of this receptor: SpCas9-reactive regulatory T cells were reported to mitigate proliferation and function of SpCas9-reactive effector T cells in vitro.

The method behind the library was the immunoSEQ multiplex PCR assay. The table comes from immuneACCESS by way of TCRdb, which keeps in-frame sequences with V and J called. Part of the clones is missing from these tables; in studies checked, under half for an unresolved V gene and the rest for unknown reasons. This sample holds about 13,000 clones; 75% to 90% were observed only once. The ten largest clones represent roughly 1.5% of the sample. Donors were healthy humans. Details on this clone: What this receptor recognizes is not known. Base quality data are lacking; no much larger clone is found one base away.

V has 2 bases trimmed and J has 11 bases trimmed; junction bases matching no gene number 3. Its CDR3 holds 13 amino acids, cysteine through phenylalanine. Of all the DNA, just the CDR3 is kept, 39 bases in frame from base 1. From a lookup of the germline V gene, CDR1 and CDR2 are MDHEN and SYDVKM. Sequenced material: Tregs (CD4+, CD25+, CD127-, CD137-, CD154-) from PBMCs; culture status not recorded. Recombination joined TRBV28 with TRBJ2-1, and TRBD2 aligns with 10 junction nucleotides. The sequence was obtained from a human donor in good health. CDR3 protein: CASSLQGLAKQFF. The bases read TGTGCCAGCAGTTTACAGGGACTAGCGAAGCAGTTCTTC. The reference TRBV28 and TRBJ2-1 proteins fill in what lies around the CDR3, so the full variable domain reads DVKVTQSSRYLVKRTGEKVFLECVQDMDHENMFWYRQDPGLGLRLIYFSYDVKMKEKGDIPEGYSVSREKKERFSLILESASTNQTSMYLCASSLQGLAKQFFGPGTRLTVL.